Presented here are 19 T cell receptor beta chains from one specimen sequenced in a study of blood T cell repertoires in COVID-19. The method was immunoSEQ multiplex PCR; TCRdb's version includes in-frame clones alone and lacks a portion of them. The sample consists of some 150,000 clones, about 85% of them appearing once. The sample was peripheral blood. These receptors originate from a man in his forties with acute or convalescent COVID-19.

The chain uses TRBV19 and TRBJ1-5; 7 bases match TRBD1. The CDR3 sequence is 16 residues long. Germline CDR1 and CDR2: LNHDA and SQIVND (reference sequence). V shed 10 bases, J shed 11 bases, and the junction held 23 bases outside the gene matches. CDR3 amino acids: CATTARPGQLYQTQHF. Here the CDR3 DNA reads TGTGCCACAACCGCTAGGCCGGGACAGCTGTATCAAACCCAGCATTTT. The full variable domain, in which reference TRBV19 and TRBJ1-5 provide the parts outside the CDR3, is DGGITQSPKYLFRKEGQNVTLSCEQNLNHDAMYWYRQDPGQGLRLIYYSQIVNDFQKGDIAEGYSVSREKKESFPLTVTSAQKNPTAFYLCATTARPGQLYQTQHFGDGTRLSIL.

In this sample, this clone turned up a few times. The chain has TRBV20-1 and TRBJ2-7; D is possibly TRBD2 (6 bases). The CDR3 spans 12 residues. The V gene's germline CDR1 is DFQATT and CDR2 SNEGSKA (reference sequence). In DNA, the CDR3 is TGCAGGACTAGTCGGGAACCCTACGAGCAGTACTTC. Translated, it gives CRTSREPYEQYF.

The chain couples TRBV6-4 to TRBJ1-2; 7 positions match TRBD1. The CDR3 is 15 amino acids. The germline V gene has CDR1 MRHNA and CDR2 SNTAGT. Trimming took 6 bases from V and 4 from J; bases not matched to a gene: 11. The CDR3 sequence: CASRPDTGVIYGYTF. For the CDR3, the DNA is TGTGCCAGCAGGCCCGACACAGGGGTAATCTATGGCTACACCTTC.

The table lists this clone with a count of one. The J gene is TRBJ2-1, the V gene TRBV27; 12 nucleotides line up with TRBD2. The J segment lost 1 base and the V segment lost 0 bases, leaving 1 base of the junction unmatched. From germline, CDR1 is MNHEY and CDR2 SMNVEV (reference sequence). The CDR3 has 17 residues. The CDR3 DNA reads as TGTGCCAGCAGTTTATCGACTAGCGGGGGATCCTACAATGAGCAGTTCTTC. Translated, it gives CASSLSTSGGSYNEQFF.

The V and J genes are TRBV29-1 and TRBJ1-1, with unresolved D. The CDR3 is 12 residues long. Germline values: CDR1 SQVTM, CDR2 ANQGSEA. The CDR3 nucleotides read TGCACCTATCGGCGGGGAGAAACTGAAGCTTTCTTT. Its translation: CTYRRGETEAFF.

The CDR3 reads CASSIISNNEKLFF. The CDR3 nucleotides read TGTGCCAGTAGTATCATCAGTAATAATGAAAAACTGTTTTTT. The chain recombines TRBV19 with TRBJ1-4; unclear D gene. Per germline, CDR1 LNHDA and CDR2 SQIVND (reference sequence). The CDR3 runs to 14 residues. V dropped 3 bases and J dropped 4 bases, with 9 bases sitting between them.

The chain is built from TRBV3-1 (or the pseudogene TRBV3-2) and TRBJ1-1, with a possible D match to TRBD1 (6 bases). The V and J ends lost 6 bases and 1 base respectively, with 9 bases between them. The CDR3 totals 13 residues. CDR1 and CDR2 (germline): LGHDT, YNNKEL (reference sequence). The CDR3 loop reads CASRQQGNTEAFF. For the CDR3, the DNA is TGTGCCAGCAGACAACAGGGGAACACTGAAGCTTTCTTT.

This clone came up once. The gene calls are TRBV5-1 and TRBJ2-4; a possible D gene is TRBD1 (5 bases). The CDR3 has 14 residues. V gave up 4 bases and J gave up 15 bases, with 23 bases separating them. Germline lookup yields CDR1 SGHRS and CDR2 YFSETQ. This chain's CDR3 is CASSLDGNSDRGYF. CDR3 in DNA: TGCGCCAGCAGCCTGGACGGTAATTCTGACAGAGGGTACTTC.

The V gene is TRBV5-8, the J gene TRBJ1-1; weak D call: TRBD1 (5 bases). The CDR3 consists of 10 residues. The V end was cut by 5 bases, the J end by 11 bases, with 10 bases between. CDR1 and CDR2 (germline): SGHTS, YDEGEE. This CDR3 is CASRGHDAFF. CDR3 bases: TGTGCCAGCAGAGGACACGACGCTTTCTTT.

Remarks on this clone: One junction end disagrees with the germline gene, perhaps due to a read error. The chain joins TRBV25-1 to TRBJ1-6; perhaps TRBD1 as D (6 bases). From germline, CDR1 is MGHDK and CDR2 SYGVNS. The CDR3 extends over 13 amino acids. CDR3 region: CASSDRGNSALHF. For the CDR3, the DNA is TGTGCCAGCAGTGACAGGGGAAATTCAGCCCTCCACTTT.

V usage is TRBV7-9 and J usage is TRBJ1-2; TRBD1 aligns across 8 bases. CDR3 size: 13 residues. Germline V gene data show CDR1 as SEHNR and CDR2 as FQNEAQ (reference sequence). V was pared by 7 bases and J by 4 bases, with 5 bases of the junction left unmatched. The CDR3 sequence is CASTRQGSYGYTF. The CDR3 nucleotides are TGTGCCAGCACCCGACAGGGGAGCTATGGCTACACCTTC.

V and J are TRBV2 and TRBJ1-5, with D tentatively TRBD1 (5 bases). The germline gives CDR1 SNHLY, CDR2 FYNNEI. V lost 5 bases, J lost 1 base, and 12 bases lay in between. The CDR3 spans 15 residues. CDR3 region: CASSRWGLSNQPQHF. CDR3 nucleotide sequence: TGTGCCAGCAGTCGTTGGGGACTAAGCAATCAGCCCCAGCATTTT.

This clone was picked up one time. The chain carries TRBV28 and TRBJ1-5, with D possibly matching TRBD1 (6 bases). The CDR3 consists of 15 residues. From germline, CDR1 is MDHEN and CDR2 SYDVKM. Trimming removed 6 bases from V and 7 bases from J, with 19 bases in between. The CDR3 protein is CASSTYRASGQPQHF. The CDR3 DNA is TGTGCCAGCAGCACTTACAGGGCCTCGGGACAGCCCCAGCATTTT.

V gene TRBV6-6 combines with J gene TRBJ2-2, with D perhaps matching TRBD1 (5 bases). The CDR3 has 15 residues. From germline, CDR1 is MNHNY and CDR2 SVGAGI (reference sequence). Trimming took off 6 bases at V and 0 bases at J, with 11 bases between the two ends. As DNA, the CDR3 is TGTGCCAGCAGCCTACAGGATTCGAACACCGGGGAGCTGTTTTTT. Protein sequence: CASSLQDSNTGELFF.

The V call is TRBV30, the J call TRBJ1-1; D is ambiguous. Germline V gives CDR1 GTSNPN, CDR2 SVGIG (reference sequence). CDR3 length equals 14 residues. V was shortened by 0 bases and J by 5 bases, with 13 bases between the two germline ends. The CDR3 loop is CAWSVNTDRTEAFF. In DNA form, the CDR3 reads TGTGCCTGGAGTGTAAACACAGACCGGACTGAAGCTTTCTTT.

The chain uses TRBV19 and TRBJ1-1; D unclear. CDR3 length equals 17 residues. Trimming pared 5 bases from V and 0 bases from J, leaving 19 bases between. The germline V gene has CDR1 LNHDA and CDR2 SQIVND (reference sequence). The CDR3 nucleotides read TGTGCCAGTAGTCCCCACGGATGGAGGGAAATGAACACTGAAGCTTTCTTT. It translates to CASSPHGWREMNTEAFF.

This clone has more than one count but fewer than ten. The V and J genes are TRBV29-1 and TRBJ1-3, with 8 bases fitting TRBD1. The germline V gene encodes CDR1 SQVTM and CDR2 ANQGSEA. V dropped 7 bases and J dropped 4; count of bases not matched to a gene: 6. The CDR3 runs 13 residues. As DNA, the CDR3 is TGCAGCGCCACGACAGGGGTCGGAAACACCATATATTTT. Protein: CSATTGVGNTIYF.

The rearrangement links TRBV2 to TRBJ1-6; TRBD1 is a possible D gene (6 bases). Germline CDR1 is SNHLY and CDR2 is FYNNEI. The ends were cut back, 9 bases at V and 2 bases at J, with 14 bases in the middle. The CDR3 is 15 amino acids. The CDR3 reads CASAGDEAYNSPLHF. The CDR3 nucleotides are TGTGCCAGTGCAGGGGATGAAGCCTATAATTCACCCCTCCACTTT.

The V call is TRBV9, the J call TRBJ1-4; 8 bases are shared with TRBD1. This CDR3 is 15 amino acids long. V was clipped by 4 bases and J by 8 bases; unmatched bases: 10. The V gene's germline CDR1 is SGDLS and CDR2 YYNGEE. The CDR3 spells CASSTQGAEGEKLFF. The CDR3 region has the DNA TGTGCCAGCAGCACGCAGGGGGCGGAGGGAGAAAAACTGTTTTTT.